This is a list of T cell receptor beta chains from one sample in a study of cytomegalovirus exposure and HLA in healthy donors. Sequencing was performed with immunoSEQ multiplex PCR; in TCRdb, only in-frame clones are kept and a portion is missing. Of 100,000 to 150,000 clones in the sample, about three quarters were seen once. The sample was PBMCs. These receptors originate from a man aged 55 to 70 in good health and CMV-seropositive. The CDR3 runs from the conserved cysteine through the conserved F or W. A D gene is named only where the DNA matches it firmly. Size is omitted from some rows. Given values are once, few, many or a class for expanded clones.

>TRBD2|NA|TRBJ2-1|TRBV5-4
TGTGCCAGCAGTAGGACTAGGGATGAGCAGTTCTTC
CASSRTRDEQFF
>NA|NA|TRBJ2-7|TRBV11-2
TGTGCCAGCAGCCTCGCCTACGAGCAGTACTTC
CASSLAYEQYF
>TRBD2|NA|TRBJ2-2|TRBV4-1
TGCGCCAGCAGCCAAGGAGGGCTAGCGGGAGGAAACACCGGGGAGCTGTTTTTT
CASSQGGLAGGNTGELFF
>NA|NA|TRBJ1-1|TRBV9
TGTGCCAGCAGCGTTCTGGGAGAGAACACTGAAGCTTTCTTT
CASSVLGENTEAFF
>TRBD1|NA|TRBJ1-1|TRBV28
TGTGCCAGCAGTTTAATAGATGGGGGGACAGGGGTCACTGAAGCTTTCTTT
CASSLIDGGTGVTEAFF
>TRBD1|NA|TRBJ2-1|TRBV4-1
TGCGCCAGCAGCCGGGGCACAGGGGCTAGGAATGAGCAGTTCTTC
CASSRGTGARNEQFF
>NA|NA|TRBJ1-1|TRBV7-2
TGTGCCAGCAGCACCCAGGGACGGGGGACTGAAGCTTTCTTT
CASSTQGRGTEAFF
>NA|NA|TRBJ2-7|TRBV2
TGTGCCAGCAGTGAAGATTTAGCGGCTCCCTACGAGCAGTACTTC
CASSEDLAAPYEQYF
>TRBD2|NA|TRBJ2-7|TRBV5-4
TGTGCCAGCAGACTAGCGGGAGTCAACGAGCAGTACTTC
CASRLAGVNEQYF
>NA|NA|TRBJ1-3|TRBV25-1
TGTGCCAGCAGTGAATACAGGGGCTTCTCTGGAAACACCATATATTTT
CASSEYRGFSGNTIYF
>NA|NA|TRBJ2-7|TRBV6-6
TGTGCCAGCAGTTACTCGGCGGGGAGGAGCTCCTACGAGCAGTACTTC
CASSYSAGRSSYEQYF
>NA|NA|TRBJ1-1|TRBV27
TGTGCCAGCAGTTTGCGGGAGAACACTGAAGCTTTCTTT
CASSLRENTEAFF
>NA|NA|TRBJ2-2|TRBV7-2
TGTGCCAGCAGCCCCTTCGGACGGGGGGCGCGGACCGGGGAGCTGTTTTTT
CASSPFGRGARTGELFF
>NA|NA|TRBJ2-5|TRBV7-3
TGTGCCAGCAGCTTAGGAGGAGAGGCCCAGTACTTC
CASSLGGEAQYF
>NA|NA|TRBJ2-7|TRBV6-6
TGTGCCAGCAGGAGGATATACGAGCAGTACTTC
CASRRIYEQYF
>TRBD1|NA|TRBJ2-2|TRBV7-7
TGTGCTAGCATTGAGACAGGGTTCACCGGGGAGCTGTTTTTT
CASIETGFTGELFF
>NA|NA|TRBJ1-1|TRBV7-3
TGTGCCAGCAGCTTAAGAGCTCGGGGGAACACTGAAGCTTTCTTT
CASSLRARGNTEAFF
>TRBD1|few|TRBJ2-2|TRBV6-5
TGTGCCAGCAGTAACAGGGGGGTGGGCACCGGGGAGCTGTTTTTT
CASSNRGVGTGELFF
>TRBD1|once|TRBJ1-2|TRBV7-9
TGTGCCAGCAGCTCAGGGACAGGGCGGAATGGCTACACCTTC
CASSSGTGRNGYTF
>TRBD1|NA|TRBJ1-1|TRBV5-1
TGCGCCAGCAGCAGCAACAGGGGAGGTACTGAAGCTTTCTTT
CASSSNRGGTEAFF
>TRBD2|NA|TRBJ2-3|TRBV5-1
TGCGCCAGCAGCGGCGGGGGGCCTGTATTTCGAAGCACAGATACGCAGTATTTT
CASSGGGPVFRSTDTQYF
>NA|NA|TRBJ2-4|TRBV5-6
TGTGCCAGCAGCTTGGTGGGCTCGCGAGTAGGCATTCAGTACTTC
CASSLVGSRVGIQYF
>NA|NA|TRBJ1-2|TRBV6-5
TGTGCCAGCAGTTACCTCGGGGTCTATGGCTACACCTTC
CASSYLGVYGYTF
>TRBD1|NA|TRBJ2-7|TRBV7-9
TGTGCCAGCAGCCCCGGGACAGGTTCCTACGAGCAGTACTTC
CASSPGTGSYEQYF
>NA|NA|TRBJ1-1|TRBV6-1
TGTGCCAGCAGTGAAGCCCAGGGCACTGAAGCTTTCTTT
CASSEAQGTEAFF
>TRBD1|NA|TRBJ2-7|TRBV27
TGTGCCAGCAGTTCCGGGACAGGGAGGGGTTATGACTACGAGCAGTACTTC
CASSSGTGRGYDYEQYF
>NA|NA|TRBJ2-3|TRBV6-6
TGTGCCAGCAGTCCCCGACGGCGGCCTGGGTCAGATACGCAGTATTTT
CASSPRRRPGSDTQYF
>TRBD1|NA|TRBJ2-6|TRBV2
TGTGCCAGCAGTGCGACAGGGGGGTCTGGGGCCAACGTCCTGACTTTC
CASSATGGSGANVLTF
>TRBD1|NA|TRBJ1-5|TRBV19
TGTGCCAGTAGCCACAGGGGCGCTCAGCCCCAGCATTTT
CASSHRGAQPQHF
>TRBD1|NA|TRBJ1-1|TRBV4-2
TGTGCCAGCAGCTTACCCGGACAGGGGGCGCGGGAAGCTTTCTTT
CASSLPGQGAREAFF
>TRBD1|NA|TRBJ2-5|TRBV6-5
TGTGCCAGCAGTTATAGACAGGGTAGAGGGGAGACCCAGTACTTC
CASSYRQGRGETQYF
>NA|few|TRBJ1-4|TRBV30
TGTGCCTGGAGTGTCGGGAACCTAGGGGAAAAACTGTTTTTT
CAWSVGNLGEKLFF
>TRBD1|NA|TRBJ1-1|TRBV29-1
TGCAGCGGGGGACAGCAGAACACTGAAGCTTTCTTT
CSGGQQNTEAFF
>NA|few|TRBJ1-2|TRBV4-1
TGCGCCAGCAGCCCGACTAGAGGCGGGAACTATGGCTACACCTTC
CASSPTRGGNYGYTF
>NA|NA|TRBJ2-4|TRBV4-1
TGCGCCAGCAGCCAAGGCCTTACAGGGAAGAGGGCCAAAAACATTCAGTACTTC
CASSQGLTGKRAKNIQYF
>TRBD2|NA|TRBJ2-7|TRBV5-1
TGCGCCAGCAGCCCGGCCCATCTAGCGGGGATAGTCTACGAGCAGTACTTC
CASSPAHLAGIVYEQYF